The 6 T cell receptor beta chains given below trace back to one sample, sequenced in a study of early T cells in non-severe SARS-CoV-2 infection. TCRdb called the 5' RACE reads again in MiXCR, with one record for every CDR3 protein. The table includes about 69,000 distinct CDR3 sequences, about 9% detected once. The sample consisted of whole blood. These receptors were collected from an adult who was a healthcare worker with PCR-confirmed SARS-CoV-2 infection or an uninfected control (not recorded which).

This clonotype was detected many times. The V call is TRBV12-5, the J call TRBJ2-1; D perhaps matches TRBD1 (5 bases). From germline, CDR1 is LGHNT and CDR2 FRNRAP. The CDR3 covers 18 residues. V was clipped by 0 bases and J by 0 bases, with 15 bases between them. In DNA form, the CDR3 reads TGTGCTAGTGGTTTGGTTAGTACGACAGAAGACTCCTACAATGAGCAGTTCTTC. It is translated as CASGLVSTTEDSYNEQFF.

This clonotype has only a few counts. The chain couples TRBV9 to TRBJ2-6; tentative D call: TRBD1 (5 bases). This CDR3 comprises 15 residues. CDR1 is SGDLS, CDR2 YYNGEE, per germline. Trimming left V 0 bases short and J 4 bases short, with 8 bases between. This chain's CDR3 is CASSVGGSGANVLTF. The CDR3 bases are TGTGCCAGCAGCGTAGGGGGCTCCGGGGCCAACGTCCTGACTTTC.

This clonotype was picked up many times. The CDR3 loop is CASSLTSGTTYEQYF. The CDR3 nucleotides are TGTGCCAGCAGCTTAACTAGCGGAACGACCTACGAGCAGTACTTC. The chain carries TRBV7-8 and TRBJ2-7; 8 nucleotides match TRBD2. Trimming at V came to 2 bases and at J to 2 bases, leaving 5 bases not matched to a gene. Germline V gene data show CDR1 as SGHVS and CDR2 as FQNEAQ. The CDR3 covers 15 residues.

This clonotype appeared a few times. In DNA, the CDR3 is TGTGCCAGTACCACCCCACCCCATGAGCAGTTCTTC. Translation: CASTTPPHEQFF. The chain is built from TRBV19 and TRBJ2-1; no firm D call. There are 12 residues in the CDR3. V was cut by 7 bases and J by 8 bases, with 12 bases left in between. CDR1 and CDR2 from the germline V gene are LNHDA and SQIVND (reference sequence).

This clonotype showed up just a few times. The J gene is TRBJ2-5, the V gene TRBV6-1, with TRBD2 matching over 8 bases. Germline CDR1 MNHNS, CDR2 SASEGT. The CDR3 spans 13 residues. V gave up 7 bases and J gave up 4 bases; unmatched junction bases: 5. In nucleotides, the CDR3 is TGTGCCAGCACGCTCCGGGAGGGAGAGACCCAGTACTTC. It is translated as CASTLREGETQYF.

This clonotype has a count of ten or more. The genes are TRBV6-1 and TRBJ2-1; D not resolved. The germline gives CDR1 MNHNS, CDR2 SASEGT. Trimming removed 0 bases from V and 9 bases from J, with 9 bases in between. The CDR3 loop spans 13 amino acids. The CDR3 DNA sequence: TGTGCCAGCAGTGAAGCGCGACTGGGTGAGCAGTTCTTC. Translation gives CASSEARLGEQFF.